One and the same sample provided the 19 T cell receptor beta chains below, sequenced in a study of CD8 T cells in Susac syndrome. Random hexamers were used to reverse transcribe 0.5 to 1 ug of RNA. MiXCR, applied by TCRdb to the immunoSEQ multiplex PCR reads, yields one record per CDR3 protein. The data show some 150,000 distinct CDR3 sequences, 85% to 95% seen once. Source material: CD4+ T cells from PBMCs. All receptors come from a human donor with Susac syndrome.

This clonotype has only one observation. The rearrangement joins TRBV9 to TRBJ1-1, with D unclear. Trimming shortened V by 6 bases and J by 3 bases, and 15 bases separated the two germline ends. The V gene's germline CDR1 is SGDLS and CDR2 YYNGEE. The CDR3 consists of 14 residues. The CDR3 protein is CASKREAEYTEAFF. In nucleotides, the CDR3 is TGTGCCAGCAAACGCGAGGCAGAATACACTGAAGCTTTCTTT. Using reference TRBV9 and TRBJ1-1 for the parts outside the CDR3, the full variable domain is DSGVTQTPKHLITATGQRVTLRCSPRSGDLSVYWYQQSLDQGLQFLIQYYNGEERAKGNILERFSAQQFPDLHSELNLSSLELGDSALYFCASKREAEYTEAFFGQGTRLTVV.

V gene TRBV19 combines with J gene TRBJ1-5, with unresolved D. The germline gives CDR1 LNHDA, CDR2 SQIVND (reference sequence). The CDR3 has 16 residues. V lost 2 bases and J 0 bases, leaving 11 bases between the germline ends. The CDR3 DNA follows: TGTGCCAGTAGTATACCCACTTATTATAGCAATCAGCCCCAGCATTTT. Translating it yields CASSIPTYYSNQPQHF.

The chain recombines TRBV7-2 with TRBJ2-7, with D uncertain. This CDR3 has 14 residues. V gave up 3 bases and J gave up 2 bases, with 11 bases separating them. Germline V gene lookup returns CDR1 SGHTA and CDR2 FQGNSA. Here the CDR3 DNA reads TGTGCCAGCAGCTTGGATGTGGGCACCTACGAGCAGTACTTC. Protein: CASSLDVGTYEQYF.

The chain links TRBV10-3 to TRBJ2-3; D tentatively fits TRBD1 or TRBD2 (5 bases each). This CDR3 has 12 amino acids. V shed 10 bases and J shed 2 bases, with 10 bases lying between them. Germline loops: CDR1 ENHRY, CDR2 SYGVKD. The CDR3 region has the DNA TGTGCCACCCGAGGGGCCACAGATACGCAGTATTTT. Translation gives CATRGATDTQYF.

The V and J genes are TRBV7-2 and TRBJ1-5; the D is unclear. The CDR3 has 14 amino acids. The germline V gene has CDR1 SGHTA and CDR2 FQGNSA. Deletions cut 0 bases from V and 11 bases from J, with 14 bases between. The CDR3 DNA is TGTGCCAGCAGCTTAGCAGGGATTAAGCTGGCCCAGCATTTT. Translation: CASSLAGIKLAQHF.

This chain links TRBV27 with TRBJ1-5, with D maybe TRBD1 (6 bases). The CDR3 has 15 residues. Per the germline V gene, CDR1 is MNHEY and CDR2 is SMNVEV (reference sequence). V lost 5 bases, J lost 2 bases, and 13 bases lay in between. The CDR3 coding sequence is TGTGCCAGCAGTCCCCAGGGGCACCGCAATCAGCCCCAGCATTTT. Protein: CASSPQGHRNQPQHF.

This chain's CDR3 is CASSLGSSSTDTQYF. In DNA, the CDR3 is TGCGCCAGCAGCTTGGGCAGTTCTAGCACAGATACGCAGTATTTT. V usage is TRBV5-1 and J usage is TRBJ2-3, with no clear D. The germline V and J ends were trimmed by 0 bases and 0 bases, with 8 bases remaining between them. The CDR3 consists of 15 residues. Germline CDR1 SGHRS, CDR2 YFSETQ.

Here the CDR3 reads CASSYRAAPYNEQFF. DNA of the CDR3: TGTGCCAGCAGTTACAGAGCGGCCCCATACAATGAGCAGTTCTTC. The V gene is TRBV6-2 or TRBV6-3, the J gene TRBJ2-1; possible D gene TRBD2, 5 bases. The germline V gene encodes CDR1 MNHEY and CDR2 SVGEGT. V lost 2 bases, J lost 4 bases, and 12 bases lay in between. The CDR3 consists of 15 residues.

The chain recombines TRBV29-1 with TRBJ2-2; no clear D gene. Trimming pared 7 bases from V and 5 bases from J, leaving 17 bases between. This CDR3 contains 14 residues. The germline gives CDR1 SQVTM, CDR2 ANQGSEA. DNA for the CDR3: TGCAGCGCCCAATGGCAGGAACTGACCGGGGAGCTGTTTTTT. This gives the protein CSAQWQELTGELFF.

Written as DNA, the CDR3 is TGTGCCAGCAGCCCACCCGGGACAGGCTTGAACACTGAAGCTTTCTTT. The encoded protein is CASSPPGTGLNTEAFF. This sequence joins TRBV3-1 and TRBJ1-1, with 8 bases lining up with TRBD1. Germline V gives CDR1 LGHDT, CDR2 YNNKEL (reference sequence). The CDR3 is made up of 16 amino acids. J gave up 0 bases and V 4 bases, and 7 bases lay outside the gene matches.

The CDR3 DNA reads TGTGCCAGCACCTTTGGATACACCACTGAAGCTTTCTTT. Amino acid sequence: CASTFGYTTEAFF. The V call is TRBV16, the J call TRBJ1-1; the D is unclear. CDR3 size: 13 residues. Trimming removed 7 bases at V and 4 bases at J, with 13 bases between. Germline V gives CDR1 KGHSY, CDR2 FQNENV.

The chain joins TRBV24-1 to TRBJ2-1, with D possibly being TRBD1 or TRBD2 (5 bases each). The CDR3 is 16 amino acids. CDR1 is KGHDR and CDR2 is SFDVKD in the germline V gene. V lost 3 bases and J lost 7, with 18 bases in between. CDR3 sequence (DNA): TGTGCCACCAGTGATAGCCGGGACCTTAACTGGAATGAGCAGTTCTTC. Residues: CATSDSRDLNWNEQFF.

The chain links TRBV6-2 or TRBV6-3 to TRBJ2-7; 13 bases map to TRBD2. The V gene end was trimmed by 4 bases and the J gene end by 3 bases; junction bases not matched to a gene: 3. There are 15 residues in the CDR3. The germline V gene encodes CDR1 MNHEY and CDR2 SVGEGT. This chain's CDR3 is CASSFGLAGVYEQYF. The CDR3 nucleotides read TGTGCCAGCAGTTTCGGACTAGCGGGAGTCTACGAGCAGTACTTC.

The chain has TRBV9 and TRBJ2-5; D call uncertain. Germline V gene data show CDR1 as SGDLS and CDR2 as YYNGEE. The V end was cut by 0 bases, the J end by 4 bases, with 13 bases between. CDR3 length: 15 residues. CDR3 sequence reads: CASSVEARTAETQYF. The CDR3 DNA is TGTGCCAGCAGCGTAGAGGCCAGGACCGCAGAGACCCAGTACTTC.

In nucleotides, the CDR3 is TGTGCCAGCAGCCCGACAGGGTCGGTACAGACCCAGTACTTC. Its translation: CASSPTGSVQTQYF. This chain joins TRBV28 and TRBJ2-5, with TRBD1 identical over 7 bases. The CDR3 has 14 residues. J lost 6 bases, V lost 6 bases, and 10 bases had no gene match. Per the germline V gene, CDR1 is MDHEN and CDR2 is SYDVKM.

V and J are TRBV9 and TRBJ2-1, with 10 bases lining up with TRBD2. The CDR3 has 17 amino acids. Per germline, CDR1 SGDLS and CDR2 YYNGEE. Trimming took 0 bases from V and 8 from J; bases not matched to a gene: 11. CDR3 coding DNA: TGTGCCAGCAGCGTAGTGGCTAGCGGGGGCCCCGGGGATGAGCAGTTCTTC. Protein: CASSVVASGGPGDEQFF.

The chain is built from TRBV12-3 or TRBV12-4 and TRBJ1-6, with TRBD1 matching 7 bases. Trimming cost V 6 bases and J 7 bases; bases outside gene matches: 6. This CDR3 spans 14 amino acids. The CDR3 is CASRRGQPNSPLHF. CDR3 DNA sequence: TGTGCCAGCAGGAGGGGGCAGCCCAATTCACCCCTCCACTTT.

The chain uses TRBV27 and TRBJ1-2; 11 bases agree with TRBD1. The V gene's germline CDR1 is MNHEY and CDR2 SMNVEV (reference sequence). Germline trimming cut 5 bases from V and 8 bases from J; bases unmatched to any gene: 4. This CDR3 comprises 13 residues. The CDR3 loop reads CASSERTGGGYTF. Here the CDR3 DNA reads TGTGCCAGCAGTGAGCGGACAGGGGGCGGCTACACCTTC.

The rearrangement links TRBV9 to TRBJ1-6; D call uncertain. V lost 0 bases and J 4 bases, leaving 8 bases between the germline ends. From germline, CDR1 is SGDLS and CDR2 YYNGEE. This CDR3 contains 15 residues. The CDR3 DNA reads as TGTGCCAGCAGCGTAGAACAGTCTTATAATTCACCCCTCCACTTT. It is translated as CASSVEQSYNSPLHF.